Listed below are T cell receptor beta chains from one sample, sequenced in a study of shared clonotypes between healthy human individuals. Produced via immunoSEQ multiplex PCR; TCRdb's table is partial and in-frame only. The sample consists of about 1,900,000 clones, about 95% of them appearing once. The sample taken for sequencing was naive CD8+ T cells sorted from blood. These receptors were taken from a young man in good health. Each CDR3 is given with its conserved first and last residue. A D gene is named only where the DNA matches it firmly. Clone size is given for some rows only: seen once, a few or many times, or a class if the clone is expanded.

d_call	v_call	clone_size	j_call	cdr3_nt	cdr3_aa
TRBD2	TRBV4-1	NA	TRBJ2-5	TGCGCCAGCAGCCTTGGACTAGCGGGGGGGCCGGGAGAGACCCAGTACTTC	CASSLGLAGGPGETQYF
NA	TRBV19	NA	TRBJ1-1	TGTGCCAGTAGTTTGGGGAACACTGAAGCTTTCTTT	CASSLGNTEAFF
TRBD2	TRBV4-2	NA	TRBJ2-1	TGTGCCAGCAGCCGTAGGCCGGGACTAGCAGACTACAATGAGCAGTTCTTC	CASSRRPGLADYNEQFF
NA	TRBV4-1	NA	TRBJ1-5	TGCGCCAGCAGCCAAGCTGGCAATCAGCCCCAGCATTTT	CASSQAGNQPQHF
NA	TRBV29-1	NA	TRBJ1-2	TGCAGCGTCCACTCCCGGGATGGTTATGGCTACACCTTC	CSVHSRDGYGYTF
TRBD2	TRBV19	NA	TRBJ2-7	TGTGCCAGTAGTATAGACGCTGCGGGAGGGCCATACGAGCAGTACTTC	CASSIDAAGGPYEQYF
TRBD2	TRBV7-3	few	TRBJ2-7	TGTGCCAGCAGCCTACTCGGCGGGGGCGAGCAGTACTTC	CASSLLGGGEQYF
TRBD1	TRBV19	NA	TRBJ1-5	TGTGCCAGTAGAGACGGGACAGTCAATCAGCCCCAGCATTTT	CASRDGTVNQPQHF
NA	TRBV9	NA	TRBJ1-6	TGTGCCGCAAGCAGCTCCTATAATTCACCCCTCCACTTT	CAASSSYNSPLHF
NA	TRBV5-8	NA	TRBJ2-2	TGTGCCAGCAGCTTTTTGACTTCAGGCACCGGGGAGCTGTTTTTT	CASSFLTSGTGELFF
NA	TRBV27	NA	TRBJ2-5	TGTGCCAGCAGTTTAGGACCGCAAGAGACCCAGTACTTC	CASSLGPQETQYF
NA	TRBV7-8	NA	TRBJ2-7	TGTGCCAGCAGCTCCTCCGAGGGGGGACTGCCGGGCGAGCAGTACTTC	CASSSSEGGLPGEQYF
TRBD1	TRBV5-5	NA	TRBJ1-3	TGTGCCAGCAGGCTCACCGGGACAGGGGCTGGAAACACCATATATTTT	CASRLTGTGAGNTIYF
NA	TRBV6-5	NA	TRBJ2-5	TGTGCCAGCAGTCCGGGAGAGACCCAGTACTTC	CASSPGETQYF
TRBD2	TRBV29-1	once	TRBJ2-7	TGCAGCGCCAGGACTAGCTACGAGCAGTACTTC	CSARTSYEQYF
TRBD1	TRBV5-6	NA	TRBJ1-1	TGTGCCAGCAGCCTATCCGGGACAGGGTGGGGTGAAGCTTTCTTT	CASSLSGTGWGEAFF
NA	TRBV7-9	NA	TRBJ2-7	TGTGCCAGCAGCTTAGTGCCAGGGGTTTCCTACGAGCAGTACTTC	CASSLVPGVSYEQYF
TRBD2	TRBV6-6	once	TRBJ2-7	TGTGCCAGCAGTTACTCGGGACTAGCGGACACCTACGAGCAGTACTTC	CASSYSGLADTYEQYF
NA	TRBV28	few	TRBJ1-5	TGTGCCAGCAGTTTTGGGCAGATTAATCAGCCCCAGCATTTT	CASSFGQINQPQHF
NA	TRBV6-6	NA	TRBJ2-7	TGTGCCAGCAGTTCTCTCAGGGATGAGCAGTACTTC	CASSSLRDEQYF
TRBD2	TRBV27	NA	TRBJ2-1	TGTGCCAGCAGTCCAACCGGGACTAGCAATGAGCAGTTCTTC	CASSPTGTSNEQFF
TRBD1	TRBV5-1	NA	TRBJ1-1	TGCGCCAGCAGTATCTATGGGACAGGCCCGAACACTGAAGCTTTCTTT	CASSIYGTGPNTEAFF
NA	TRBV12-5	NA	TRBJ1-1	TGTGCTAGTGGTTTGGCCCCAGACACTGAAGCTTTCTTT	CASGLAPDTEAFF
NA	TRBV30	NA	TRBJ1-1	TGTGCCTGGAGTGGAAATGCCGGCACTGAAGCTTTCTTT	CAWSGNAGTEAFF
NA	TRBV5-6	NA	TRBJ1-2	TGTGCCAGCAGCTTGGGTTCTTGGGGGCCGCATGGCTACACCTTC	CASSLGSWGPHGYTF
TRBD2	TRBV27	NA	TRBJ2-3	TGTGCCAGCAGTTTTGGAGCGGGACCTCGAACAGATACGCAGTATTTT	CASSFGAGPRTDTQYF
TRBD1	TRBV28	NA	TRBJ2-3	TGTGCCAGCAGTTCCAACCACAGGGGGATCACAGATACGCAGTATTTT	CASSSNHRGITDTQYF